The rows below give T cell receptor beta chains drawn from one sample of a study of T-cell memory formation after mild COVID-19. TCRdb re-called the 5' RACE reads through MiXCR, storing one row per CDR3 protein. The sample lists more than 300,000 distinct CDR3 sequences; approximately 22% were seen once. Sequenced: PBMCs or a T cell subset sorted from them (not recorded which). These receptors all come from a man aged 18 to 30 who had mild COVID-19 (a few samples of this study predate the infection). Cell type and time point are not known. Both conserved end residues are trimmed from each CDR3. The order of the fields is V gene, CDR3 protein.

v_gene: TRBV30
CDR3aa: AWSRGWTDTQY

v_gene: TRBV7-9
CDR3aa: ASSRTDEKLF

v_gene: TRBV28
CDR3aa: ASSTWTGMNTEAF

v_gene: TRBV6-5
CDR3aa: ASSYSEGAIYT

v_gene: TRBV29-1
CDR3aa: SVTGWENTIY

v_gene: TRBV5-1
CDR3aa: ASSTTGFEAF

v_gene: TRBV29-1
CDR3aa: SVERVAGELF

v_gene: TRBV29-1
CDR3aa: SVIYRSGELF

v_gene: TRBV7-8
CDR3aa: ASSISGNSEEKLF

v_gene: TRBV7-2
CDR3aa: ASSPPGWARQDTEAF

v_gene: TRBV10-2
CDR3aa: ATGAGDSPLH

v_gene: TRBV5-4
CDR3aa: ASSQRRGLMTDTQY

v_gene: TRBV19
CDR3aa: ASSMEGNTEAF

v_gene: TRBV6-6
CDR3aa: ASRLGDTEAF

v_gene: TRBV20-1
CDR3aa: SASKGDTQY

v_gene: TRBV6-2/TRBV6-3
CDR3aa: ASSYGRTVLTGETQY

v_gene: TRBV7-3
CDR3aa: ASSFGGFGNEQF

v_gene: TRBV20-1
CDR3aa: SASHGTTGELF

v_gene: TRBV6-1
CDR3aa: ASRETGGAYGYT

v_gene: TRBV19
CDR3aa: ATQPAPGGGGQPQH

v_gene: TRBV10-3
CDR3aa: AISESAPDTQY

v_gene: TRBV4-3
CDR3aa: ASSQDLGVYEQY

v_gene: TRBV6-5
CDR3aa: ASSYGTYNEQF

v_gene: TRBV5-5
CDR3aa: ASSPGLMAVTDTQY

v_gene: TRBV7-9
CDR3aa: ASSTRQGARGTQY

v_gene: TRBV2
CDR3aa: ASSWDSYTGELF

v_gene: TRBV20-1
CDR3aa: SVPPAPLNEQF

v_gene: TRBV11-2
CDR3aa: ASSSPGQGYEQY

v_gene: TRBV3-1
CDR3aa: ASSQTRRGPYGYT

v_gene: TRBV27
CDR3aa: ASSFYYNTGELF

v_gene: TRBV5-6
CDR3aa: ASSLGFGQPQH

v_gene: TRBV7-6
CDR3aa: ASSLEGWGAHEQY

v_gene: TRBV20-1
CDR3aa: SARDLRGLVDTQY

v_gene: TRBV6-1
CDR3aa: ASGSYGNQPQH

v_gene: TRBV7-9
CDR3aa: ASSPSSSHEQF

v_gene: TRBV18
CDR3aa: ASSQQTGGSTDTQY

v_gene: TRBV5-1
CDR3aa: ASSLGRAYRTDTQY

v_gene: TRBV5-1
CDR3aa: ASSSSAGANVLT